One sample yielded the 16 T cell receptor beta chains listed below, sequenced in a study of cytomegalovirus exposure and HLA in healthy donors. Here immunoSEQ multiplex PCR was the method, and the copy in TCRdb shows in-frame clones only, minus some. The sample includes about 120,000 clones, roughly 95% seen only once; the top ten take about 1.7%. The sample was PBMCs. Receptor source: a man aged 18 to 29 in good health and CMV-seronegative.

The chain is built from TRBV7-9 and TRBJ2-1; D not resolved. Germline CDR1 reads SEHNR; CDR2 reads FQNEAQ (reference sequence). This CDR3 contains 14 residues. Between the trimmed V and J ends, which lost 5 bases and 7 bases, there was a span of 15 bases. CDR3 protein: CASSTPVEENEQFF. The CDR3 nucleotides are TGTGCCAGCAGCACTCCCGTCGAGGAAAATGAGCAGTTCTTC.

This clone was counted between two and nine times. The chain recombines TRBV7-6 with TRBJ1-3, with D maybe TRBD1 (5 bases). This CDR3 contains 15 residues. CDR1 and CDR2 (germline): SGHVS, FNYEAQ. The V end lost 4 bases, the J end lost 0 bases, and 10 bases lay between the germline ends. The CDR3 region has the DNA TGTGCCAGCAGCTCCATGACAGACTCTGGAAACACCATATATTTT. It specifies CASSSMTDSGNTIYF.

The chain joins TRBV5-4 to TRBJ1-2; perhaps TRBD1 as D (6 bases). The V gene's germline CDR1 is SGHNT and CDR2 YYREEE (reference sequence). The V and J ends lost 4 bases and 4 bases respectively, with 14 bases between them. The CDR3 length is 14 residues. CDR3 protein: CASSPPGAFYGYTF. The CDR3 DNA follows: TGTGCCAGCAGCCCACCAGGGGCCTTCTATGGCTACACCTTC.

The rearrangement links TRBV7-2 to TRBJ2-1, with 7 bases aligning to TRBD2. The length of the CDR3 is 16 residues. V trimming: 5 bases; J trimming: 3 bases; junction bases outside the gene matches: 10. The germline V gene encodes CDR1 SGHTA and CDR2 FQGNSA. CDR3 residues: CASSSLAGESYNEQFF. The CDR3 bases are TGTGCCAGCAGCAGTCTGGCGGGAGAGAGCTACAATGAGCAGTTCTTC.

The gene calls are TRBV5-1 and TRBJ2-7; 8 bases map to TRBD1. Germline lookup yields CDR1 SGHRS and CDR2 YFSETQ. With V trimmed by 5 bases and J by 0 bases, 4 bases remained unmatched. The CDR3 totals 14 residues. CDR3 protein: CASRSTGDSYEQYF. CDR3 in DNA: TGCGCCAGCAGATCGACAGGGGACTCCTACGAGCAGTACTTC.

V is TRBV7-6 and J is TRBJ2-2; weak D call: TRBD1 (5 bases). The germline V gene encodes CDR1 SGHVS and CDR2 FNYEAQ. The length of the CDR3 is 15 residues. Trimming removed 6 bases from V and 0 bases from J, with 11 bases in between. This CDR3 reads CASRPTGTNTGELFF. In DNA form, the CDR3 reads TGTGCCAGCAGACCTACAGGAACGAACACCGGGGAGCTGTTTTTT.

This sequence joins TRBV9 and TRBJ1-2; weak D call: TRBD1 (6 bases). V lost 3 bases to trimming and J lost 1 base, with 16 bases between them. The CDR3 contains 16 residues. Germline V lookup: CDR1 SGDLS, CDR2 YYNGEE. The CDR3 sequence is CASSAHQTGRNYGYTF. CDR3 coding DNA: TGTGCCAGCAGCGCCCACCAGACAGGCCGTAACTATGGCTACACCTTC. Full variable domain (remainder filled in from reference TRBV9 and TRBJ1-2): DSGVTQTPKHLITATGQRVTLRCSPRSGDLSVYWYQQSLDQGLQFLIQYYNGEERAKGNILERFSAQQFPDLHSELNLSSLELGDSALYFCASSAHQTGRNYGYTFGSGTRLTVV.

This chain links TRBV29-1 with TRBJ2-7; 10 bases agree with TRBD2. The trim removed 5 bases at V and 3 bases at J, leaving 10 bases unmatched. The germline V gene has CDR1 SQVTM and CDR2 ANQGSEA. The CDR3 is 15 residues long. The CDR3, as DNA: TGCAGCGTTAACCTGGGGCTAGCGGGAGACTACGAGCAGTACTTC. Translation gives CSVNLGLAGDYEQYF.

V is TRBV28 and J is TRBJ1-1; D is uncertain. The CDR3 runs to 17 residues. Trimming pared 6 bases from V and 3 bases from J, leaving 23 bases between. Germline CDR1 and CDR2: MDHEN and SYDVKM. As DNA, the CDR3 is TGTGCCAGCAGGGCCATCTACGAGGGAGGTTGGGACACTGAAGCTTTCTTT. Protein product: CASRAIYEGGWDTEAFF.

V and J are TRBV11-2 and TRBJ2-7; 9 bases are a match to TRBD1. With V trimmed by 6 bases and J by 0 bases, 3 bases remained unmatched. Germline V CDR1 and CDR2: SGHAT, FQNNGV. CDR3 size: 14 residues. The CDR3 loop is CASRETGGSYEQYF. DNA of the CDR3: TGTGCCAGCAGGGAGACAGGGGGCTCCTACGAGCAGTACTTC.

The chain recombines TRBV4-3 with TRBJ2-3; 11 nucleotides align to TRBD2. After removal of 0 bases from V and 4 bases from J, the junction contained 3 bases not matched to a gene. Germline lookup yields CDR1 LGHNA and CDR2 YSLEER. The CDR3 consists of 16 residues. CDR3 sequence (DNA): TGCGCCAGCAGCCAAGATTTAGCGGGAGGGCCAGATACGCAGTATTTT. This encodes CASSQDLAGGPDTQYF.

This clone was observed once. This sequence joins TRBV27 and TRBJ2-3; D is perhaps TRBD2 (7 bases). V lost 5 bases and J 7 bases, leaving 22 bases between the germline ends. The V gene's germline CDR1 is MNHEY and CDR2 SMNVEV (reference sequence). The length of the CDR3 is 16 residues. In nucleotides, the CDR3 is TGTGCCAGCAGTCCCCAGGGGAGCGGGGCCGCATATACGCAGTATTTT. Protein sequence: CASSPQGSGAAYTQYF.

V usage is TRBV18 and J usage is TRBJ1-3; D unresolved. Germline V lookup: CDR1 KGHSH, CDR2 LQKENI. This CDR3 is 15 amino acids long. Deletions cut 2 bases from V and 0 bases from J, with 8 bases between. The CDR3 loop reads CASSPASPSGNTIYF. In DNA form, the CDR3 reads TGTGCCAGCTCACCAGCGAGCCCCTCTGGAAACACCATATATTTT.

The V and J genes are TRBV4-2 and TRBJ1-2; D might be TRBD1 (6 bases). CDR1 LGHNA and CDR2 YNFKEQ come from the germline V gene. Trimming took off 3 bases at V and 8 bases at J, with 16 bases between the two ends. The CDR3 runs to 14 residues. The CDR3 sequence: CASSHAGTKAGYTF. The DNA for the CDR3 is TGTGCCAGCAGCCATGCCGGGACAAAAGCCGGCTACACCTTC.

The chain joins TRBV2 to TRBJ2-5; no reliable D call. The CDR3 has 12 residues. V was pared by 6 bases and J by 9 bases, with 14 bases between. In germline, CDR1 is SNHLY, CDR2 FYNNEI. The CDR3 is CASRVLEWAQYF. DNA of the CDR3: TGTGCCAGCAGAGTCCTAGAATGGGCCCAGTACTTC.

The chain couples TRBV27 to TRBJ2-7; D is perhaps TRBD2 (6 bases). Looked up from germline, CDR1 is MNHEY and CDR2 is SMNVEV (reference sequence). The CDR3 totals 15 residues. Between the trimmed V and J ends, which lost 3 bases and 6 bases, there was a span of 18 bases. The CDR3 nucleotides are TGTGCCAGCAGTTTTCCGGGAGATCCCCCTTCCGAGCAGTACTTC. Translated, it gives CASSFPGDPPSEQYF.